This TCR beta chain was recorded in a study of blood T cell repertoires in COVID-19. Study-wide background: Sites in the United States, Italy and Spain provided acute and convalescent COVID-19 samples. The analysed material was cDNA or gDNA that came from T cells, B-cell-depleted T cells, or PBMCs.

As handled by the study authors: Amplification with reference gene primers provided the estimates of nucleated cell counts. Generated by immunoSEQ multiplex PCR, the TCRdb table keeps only in-frame clones and is missing some. D and trimming come from the DNA, and the V and J calls and clone size come from that table. This table has some 330,000 clones, around 90% appearing once. Germline loops: CDR1 SGHTA, CDR2 FQGNSA. With 3 bases clipped from V and 3 bases from J, the junction kept 2 bases outside the gene matches. The CDR3 length is 14 residues. This receptor was obtained from a woman in her 30s who had recovered from COVID-19. The chain couples TRBV7-2 to TRBJ2-3, with 8 nucleotides matching TRBD2. The sequencing sample was made of PBMCs or T cells enriched from blood (not recorded which). CDR3 nucleotides: TGTGCCAGCAGCTTCGGGGGGGGGACAGATACGCAGTATTTT. It yields the protein CASSFGGGTDTQYF. Looking up the rest from reference TRBV7-2 and TRBJ2-3 gives the full variable domain: GAGVSQSPSNKVTEKGKDVELRCDPISGHTALYWYRQSLGQGLEFLIYFQGNSAPDKSGLPSDRFSAERTGGSVSTLTIQRTQQEDSAVYLCASSFGGGTDTQYFGPGTRLTVL.